The TCR beta chain under discussion was sequenced for a study of blood T cell repertoires in COVID-19. Comments on this clone: Mismatch with germline at one junction end may stem from a read error.

Libraries were prepared by immunoSEQ multiplex PCR; TCRdb keeps only in-frame clonotypes and omits some of them. Of 150,000 to 250,000 clones in the sample, around 75% were seen once. The CDR3 is made up of 15 amino acids. Germline V gives CDR1 SNHLY, CDR2 FYNNEI. The source material was peripheral blood. The chain links TRBV2 to TRBJ2-3; maybe TRBD2 (6 bases). The clonotype comes from a woman between 35 and 50 years old with COVID-19, enrolled during active disease. CDR3 region: CASSERGDSTYTQYF. DNA for the CDR3: TGTGCCAGCAGTGAGCGGGGAGATAGCACATATACGCAGTATTTT.